These 18 T cell receptor beta chains were all obtained from the same sample, sequenced in a study of a mutant IDH1 vaccine in newly diagnosed glioma. These receptors are not linked to any known antigen. Sequenced by immunoSEQ multiplex PCR; TCRdb stores in-frame clones only, minus some. Of 50,000 to 60,000 clones in the sample, 80% were seen once. Time point of the sample: week 23, last vaccination. Topical imiquimod accompanied each vaccine dose, which consisted of 300 ug of mutant IDH1 20-mer peptide. Sequencing was performed on PBMCs, taken from a glioma patient whose treatment included an IDH1 peptide vaccine. The origin of the receptors is a man aged 40-50 years with glioma.

This sequence joins TRBV7-6 and TRBJ2-1; TRBD2 is a possible D gene (6 bases). Per germline, CDR1 SGHVS and CDR2 FNYEAQ. This CDR3 contains 15 residues. V dropped 5 bases and J dropped 5 bases, with 16 bases sitting between them. Written as DNA, the CDR3 is TGTGCCAGCAGCCCCGGGGTAGCGGCAAACAATGAGCAGTTCTTC. This codes for CASSPGVAANNEQFF.

This clone was observed a single time. The CDR3 sequence is CAWSSNRWYYEQYF. In DNA form, the CDR3 reads TGTGCCTGGAGTTCCAACAGGTGGTACTACGAGCAGTACTTC. The genes are TRBV30 and TRBJ2-7; TRBD1 might be the D (5 bases). The germline V and J ends were trimmed by 2 bases and 3 bases, with 14 bases remaining between them. The germline V gene has CDR1 GTSNPN and CDR2 SVGIG (reference sequence). The CDR3 is 14 residues long.

This sequence joins TRBV11-2 and TRBJ2-1; D uncertain. In germline, CDR1 is SGHAT, CDR2 FQNNGV. V was trimmed by 6 bases and J by 5 bases, leaving 8 bases between them. CDR3 size: 12 residues. The DNA of the CDR3 is TGTGCCAGCAGGCTGTGGGACAATGAGCAGTTCTTC. It is translated as CASRLWDNEQFF.

This chain connects TRBV5-1 to TRBJ2-3; no reliable D call. Germline V gives CDR1 SGHRS, CDR2 YFSETQ. The V gene lost 5 bases and the J gene lost 0 bases, with 13 bases spanning the gap. The CDR3 length is 15 residues. CDR3 amino acids: CASRTSVLSTDTQYF. As DNA, the CDR3 is TGCGCCAGCAGAACGTCCGTATTAAGCACAGATACGCAGTATTTT.

The chain employs TRBV19 and TRBJ1-6, with D uncertain. The V end lost 10 bases, the J end lost 5 bases, and 15 bases lay between the germline ends. The CDR3 is 14 residues long. Germline-derived CDR1 and CDR2 are LNHDA and SQIVND (reference sequence). The CDR3 protein is CATTSRWDNSPLHF. As DNA, the CDR3 is TGTGCCACTACGTCACGTTGGGATAATTCACCCCTCCACTTT.

This clone was seen a few times. V usage is TRBV6-6 and J usage is TRBJ2-2, with 10 positions matching TRBD2. V shed 10 bases, J shed 4 bases, and the junction held 3 bases outside the gene matches. Germline V gene data show CDR1 as MNHNY and CDR2 as SVGAGI (reference sequence). The CDR3 covers 13 residues. CDR3 protein: CATTSGATGELFF. DNA for the CDR3: TGTGCCACCACTAGCGGGGCCACCGGGGAGCTGTTTTTT.

The chain has TRBV10-1 and TRBJ2-7; D is unclear. There are 14 residues in the CDR3. V was clipped by 7 bases and J by 4 bases, with 17 bases between them. Germline V gene sequence: CDR1 WNHNN, CDR2 SYGVQD (reference sequence). The CDR3 reads CASNPAPTQYEQYF. DNA of the CDR3: TGCGCCAGCAACCCGGCCCCAACGCAATACGAGCAGTACTTC.

The V gene is TRBV18, the J gene TRBJ1-4; TRBD1 might be the D (6 bases). The length of the CDR3 is 17 residues. The germline CDR1 and CDR2 sequences are KGHSH and LQKENI. Trimming cost V 4 bases and J 1 base, with 16 bases left between them. The CDR3 region is CASSRTDVPVTNEKLFF. CDR3 coding DNA: TGTGCCAGCTCACGGACAGACGTACCTGTAACTAATGAAAAACTGTTTTTT.

The chain uses TRBV2 and TRBJ2-1, with a possible D match to TRBD2 (5 bases). The CDR3 sequence is 13 residues long. Germline CDR1 and CDR2: SNHLY and FYNNEI. The V and J ends lost 7 bases and 2 bases respectively, with 9 bases between them. CDR3 sequence: CASTGTTYNEQFF. Here the CDR3 DNA reads TGTGCCAGCACGGGAACCACCTACAATGAGCAGTTCTTC.

This chain connects TRBV4-2 to TRBJ2-2; possible D gene TRBD1, 6 bases. The CDR3 loop spans 13 amino acids. Trimming took 1 base from V and 6 from J, leaving 6 bases between them. Germline V gene sequence: CDR1 LGHNA, CDR2 YNFKEQ. CDR3 bases: TGTGCCAGCAGCCAAGCAGGGGCCGGGGAGCTGTTTTTT. As protein: CASSQAGAGELFF.

The genes are TRBV2 and TRBJ1-4; 7 nucleotides agree with TRBD1. Germline V gene data show CDR1 as SNHLY and CDR2 as FYNNEI. There are 15 residues in the CDR3. V was pared by 4 bases and J by 4 bases, with 6 bases of the junction left unmatched. CDR3 coding DNA: TGTGCCAGCAGTGTTCGGGACAGTGATAATGAAAAACTGTTTTTT. Amino acids: CASSVRDSDNEKLFF.

The CDR3 region is CASRFTGPLRNGYTF. CDR3 coding DNA: TGTGCCAGCAGGTTCACAGGGCCTCTGAGGAATGGCTACACCTTC. The chain links TRBV6-1 to TRBJ1-2, with D possibly matching TRBD1 (6 bases). The V gene lost 6 bases and the J gene lost 6 bases, with 20 bases spanning the gap. The CDR3 consists of 15 residues. The germline CDR1 and CDR2 sequences are MNHNS and SASEGT.

J is TRBJ2-7 and V is TRBV27; 9 bases align to TRBD1. The CDR3 totals 15 residues. V lost 1 base and J lost 2; bases outside the gene matches: 3. CDR1 and CDR2 from the germline V gene are MNHEY and SMNVEV (reference sequence). The CDR3 DNA reads TGTGCCAGCAGTTTATGGGGACAGGGTACCTACGAGCAGTACTTC. This codes for CASSLWGQGTYEQYF.

The chain recombines TRBV29-1 with TRBJ2-1; perhaps TRBD2 as D (5 bases). V gave up 3 bases and J gave up 1 base, with 13 bases separating them. The CDR3 contains 15 residues. Germline V lookup: CDR1 SQVTM, CDR2 ANQGSEA. In DNA form, the CDR3 reads TGCAGCGTTGAGGGAATCTCGGGGTCCTACAATGAGCAGTTCTTC. This codes for CSVEGISGSYNEQFF.

V is TRBV19 and J is TRBJ2-2, with 10 bases identical to TRBD1. V dropped 7 bases and J dropped 5; count of bases not matched to a gene: 10. Germline CDR1 and CDR2: LNHDA and SQIVND (reference sequence). CDR3 length equals 16 residues. The CDR3 DNA follows: TGTGCCAGTAAACGGGAGACAGGGGGCTGGACCGGGGAGCTGTTTTTT. Residues: CASKRETGGWTGELFF.

CDR3 DNA: TGTGCCAGCAGTTCTAGATTAGAAGTAGACTACGAGCAGTACTTC. This codes for CASSSRLEVDYEQYF. V and J are TRBV6-5 and TRBJ2-7; the D is unclear. CDR1 MNHEY and CDR2 SVGAGI come from the germline V gene. V was pared by 4 bases and J by 3 bases, with 16 bases between. CDR3 length: 15 residues.

The chain couples TRBV6-5 to TRBJ1-1; D not certain. CDR1 MNHEY and CDR2 SVGAGI come from the germline V gene. This CDR3 contains 14 residues. Trimming stripped 6 bases from V and 1 base from J, with 12 bases between. The chain's CDR3 is CASSSDVWNTEAFF. The DNA of the CDR3 is TGTGCCAGCAGCTCTGACGTGTGGAACACTGAAGCTTTCTTT.

The table lists this clone with a few counts. The chain couples TRBV7-6 to TRBJ2-5; 15 nucleotides match TRBD2. In germline, CDR1 is SGHVS, CDR2 FNYEAQ. V shed 1 base, J shed 4 bases, and the junction held 7 bases outside the gene matches. This CDR3 region has 18 residues. The CDR3 DNA is TGTGCCAGCAGCTTAGGTTTGAGGGGACTAGCGGGGGGAGAGACCCAGTACTTC. It is translated as CASSLGLRGLAGGETQYF.